This T cell receptor beta chain derives from a study of glioma-infiltrating T cells after dendritic cell vaccination. About the research overall: Autologous tumor lysate was loaded overnight onto monocyte-derived dendritic cells grown 7 to 8 days with IL-4 and GM-CSF. Study-wide points: Higher pretreatment TIL content predicted longer progression-free time and survival.

Sequencing used immunoSEQ multiplex PCR; TCRdb keeps in-frame clones, though not all of them. Of roughly 47,000 clones in the sample, 65% to 90% are singletons; the top ten hold about an eighth. V gave up 0 bases and J gave up 0 bases, with 15 bases separating them. The CDR3 is 18 amino acids. Looked up from germline, CDR1 is SNHLY and CDR2 is FYNNEI. All glioblastoma patients lacked an isocitrate dehydrogenase mutation. This clone occurred a few times. Its target is not known. The V and J genes are TRBV2 and TRBJ1-5; D is ambiguous. The clonotype originates from a human donor with glioblastoma. Specimen: blood, collected before dendritic cell vaccination. In nucleotides, the CDR3 is TGTGCCAGCAGTGAAGCGCTTCGGGGTGGGGTTAGCAATCAGCCCCAGCATTTT. Translating gives CASSEALRGGVSNQPQHF.